These T cell receptor beta chains were read from a single sample in a study of T-cell memory formation after mild COVID-19. TCRdb analysed the 5' RACE reads with MiXCR anew, one entry per CDR3 protein. This repertoire shows about 610,000 distinct CDR3 sequences, roughly a sixth found once; its top ten account for 8.1%. Sequences were obtained from PBMCs or a T cell subset sorted from them (not recorded which). These receptors were taken from an adult woman who had mild COVID-19 (a few samples of this study predate the infection). Cell type and time point are not known. Each CDR3 is given with its conserved first and last residue.

V	J	CDR3
TRBV19	TRBJ1-2	CASTNPGAGPLFYGYTF
TRBV7-8	TRBJ2-3	CASSPWGGDTQYF
TRBV12-5	TRBJ2-1	CASGPDRGSYNEQFF
TRBV7-3	TRBJ2-2	CASSPAQGAGNTGELFF
TRBV12-3/TRBV12-4	TRBJ1-6	CASSLEGTYNSPLHF
TRBV7-2	TRBJ2-7	CASSSLSRGGPSYEQYF
TRBV4-2	TRBJ2-1	CASSQTGGPGGNEQFF
TRBV6-2/TRBV6-3	TRBJ1-2	CASRDPLAGGADDYGYTF
TRBV7-3	TRBJ1-1	CASSPGAAGVNTEAFF
TRBV20-1	TRBJ2-1	CSARGESSYNEQFF
TRBV12-3/TRBV12-4	TRBJ1-1	CASSPWVFTEAFF
TRBV5-1	TRBJ2-5	CASSGVETQYF
TRBV5-4	TRBJ2-5	CASSFSGGKETQYF
TRBV29-1	TRBJ2-3	CSVVSSADTQYF
TRBV5-1	TRBJ2-7	CASSSGQGASEQYF
TRBV4-1	TRBJ2-7	CASSHLSASGGYEQYF
TRBV19	TRBJ2-7	CASNRPESGDEQYF
TRBV2	TRBJ2-7	CASSEGLQGIDEQYF
TRBV20-1	TRBJ2-5	CSARDLYQETQYF
TRBV5-1	TRBJ1-1	CASSLVKGVNTEAFF
TRBV5-6	TRBJ1-4	CASSPASGMRQGEKYEKLFF
TRBV9	TRBJ2-3	CASSSLGTAARSTDTQYF
TRBV30	TRBJ1-1	CAYSGGVNTEAFF
TRBV4-1	TRBJ2-3	CASSQDREGTETDTQYF
TRBV7-2	TRBJ1-1	CASSQYREAFF
TRBV20-1	TRBJ1-3	CSASGLSSGNTIYF
TRBV24-1	TRBJ1-4	CATTVHRLNEKLFF
TRBV19	TRBJ2-2	CASSIGTGLTGELFF
TRBV23-1	TRBJ2-4	CALPAKNIQYF
TRBV18	TRBJ2-7	CASSPGQAMTYEQYF
TRBV11-2	TRBJ2-1	CASSLGSGGPYNEQFF
TRBV2	TRBJ2-1	CASSGGTGWFF
TRBV6-1	TRBJ1-5	CASREAGVRNQPQHF
TRBV27	TRBJ1-5	CASSLRGLQPQHF
TRBV11-2	TRBJ2-1	CASSLVPLAGGVGEQFF
TRBV19	TRBJ1-4	CASRWTVGEKLFF
TRBV25-1	TRBJ2-7	CASRGGGGSYEQYF
TRBV29-1	TRBJ2-7	CSVALGPGDSEQYF
TRBV5-5	TRBJ1-6	CASDRDLRKPPLHF
TRBV7-2	TRBJ1-6	CASSFDPNSPLHF
TRBV10-3	TRBJ2-7	CAISESEQISTEQYF
TRBV20-1	TRBJ2-7	CSAKGIEQYF
TRBV3-1	TRBJ2-7	CASSTSTGGNSYEQYF